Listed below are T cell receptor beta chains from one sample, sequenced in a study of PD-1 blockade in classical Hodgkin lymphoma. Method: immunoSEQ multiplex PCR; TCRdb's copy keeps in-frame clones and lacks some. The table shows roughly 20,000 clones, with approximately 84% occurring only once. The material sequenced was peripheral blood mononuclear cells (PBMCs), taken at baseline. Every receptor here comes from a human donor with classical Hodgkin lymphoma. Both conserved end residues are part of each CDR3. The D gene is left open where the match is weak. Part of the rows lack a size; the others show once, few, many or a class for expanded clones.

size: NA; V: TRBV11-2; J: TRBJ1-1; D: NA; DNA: TGTGCCAGCGCTAGGGAAAACACTGAAGCTTTCTTT; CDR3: CASARENTEAFF
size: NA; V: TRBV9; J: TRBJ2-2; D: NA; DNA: TGTGCCAGCAGCGTATCCGACACCGGGGAGCTGTTTTTT; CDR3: CASSVSDTGELFF
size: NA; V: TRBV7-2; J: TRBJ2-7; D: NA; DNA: TGTGCCAGCAGCTTAGCGGCCAGGCGATCCTACGAGCAGTACTTC; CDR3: CASSLAARRSYEQYF
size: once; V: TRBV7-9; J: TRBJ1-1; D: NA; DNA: TGTGCCAGCAGCTTAGCGCGGGGGAACACTGAAGCTTTCTTT; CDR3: CASSLARGNTEAFF
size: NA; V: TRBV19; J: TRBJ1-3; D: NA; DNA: TGTGCCAGTCGGGCCGGACCGTCGATCTCTGGAAACACCATATATTTT; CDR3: CASRAGPSISGNTIYF
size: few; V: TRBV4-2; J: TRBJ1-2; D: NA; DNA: TGTGCCAGCAGCCAAGGGGTGAAAGGGGAATATGGCTACACCTTC; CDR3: CASSQGVKGEYGYTF
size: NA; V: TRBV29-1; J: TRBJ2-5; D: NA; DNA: TGCAGCGTCCAGGGGAGACAGCAAGAGACCCAGTACTTC; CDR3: CSVQGRQQETQYF
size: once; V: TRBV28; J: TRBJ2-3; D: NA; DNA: TGTGCCAGCAGGGGTAGGGATCACTCGAGGCCCGATCCGCAGTATTTT; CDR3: CASRGRDHSRPDPQYF
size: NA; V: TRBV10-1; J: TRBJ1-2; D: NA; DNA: TGCGCCAGCAGCCTAAGGGAGAACTATGGCTACACCTTC; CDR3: CASSLRENYGYTF
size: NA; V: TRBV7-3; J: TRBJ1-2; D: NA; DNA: TGTGCCAGCAGACAACAAGGGGCCGGCGGCTACACCTTC; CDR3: CASRQQGAGGYTF
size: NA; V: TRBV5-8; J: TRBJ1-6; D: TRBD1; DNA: TGTGCCAGCATCTCCGACAGGGGAGGCTCACCCCTCCACTTT; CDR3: CASISDRGGSPLHF